A selection of T cell receptor beta chains follows, all from one sample in a study of CD8+CD57+ T cells in acquired aplastic anemia. TCRdb passed the reads through MiXCR, listing each CDR3 protein once. The sample has around 200,000 distinct CDR3 sequences, 63% seen once. The sample was sorted CD4+, CD8+, or CD8+CD57+ T cells (not recorded which) from PBMCs. The receptors originated from a human donor with aplastic anemia. CDR3s include the opening cysteine and the closing phenylalanine or tryptophan. Fields, in order: D gene, V gene, clone size, J gene, CDR3 protein. The D gene is left open where the match is weak. Where a row states a size, it is once, few, many or the class of an expanded clone; other rows omit it.

d_call: TRBD1
v_call: TRBV5-1
clone_size: NA
j_call: TRBJ1-1
cdr3_aa: CASSRGQGEEAFF

d_call: TRBD1
v_call: TRBV5-5
clone_size: many
j_call: TRBJ1-1
cdr3_aa: CASSWFKQGTEAFF

d_call: TRBD1
v_call: TRBV25-1
clone_size: many
j_call: TRBJ2-2
cdr3_aa: CASSPTGDNTGELFF

d_call: NA
v_call: TRBV7-8
clone_size: NA
j_call: TRBJ2-7
cdr3_aa: CASTQGGEQYF

d_call: NA
v_call: TRBV5-1
clone_size: NA
j_call: TRBJ1-4
cdr3_aa: CASSLYGTNEKLFF

d_call: NA
v_call: TRBV5-6
clone_size: NA
j_call: TRBJ2-3
cdr3_aa: CASSRQKTSTDTQYF

d_call: NA
v_call: TRBV7-8
clone_size: NA
j_call: TRBJ2-7
cdr3_aa: CASSLRGVIEQYF

d_call: TRBD2
v_call: TRBV12-3/TRBV12-4
clone_size: NA
j_call: TRBJ2-7
cdr3_aa: CASSLGGGRVSAYEQYF

d_call: TRBD1
v_call: TRBV7-2
clone_size: NA
j_call: TRBJ2-7
cdr3_aa: CASSSGTDFSEQYF

d_call: NA
v_call: TRBV5-1
clone_size: NA
j_call: TRBJ2-2
cdr3_aa: CASSSGTELFF

d_call: NA
v_call: TRBV7-9
clone_size: once
j_call: TRBJ1-2
cdr3_aa: CASSPLPTIYGYTF

d_call: NA
v_call: TRBV24-1
clone_size: few
j_call: TRBJ1-5
cdr3_aa: CATSDERVGQPQHF

d_call: NA
v_call: TRBV6-1
clone_size: many
j_call: TRBJ1-2
cdr3_aa: CASSEEASAYGYTF

d_call: TRBD2
v_call: TRBV5-4
clone_size: NA
j_call: TRBJ2-1
cdr3_aa: CASSLSGGALSEQFF

d_call: NA
v_call: TRBV2
clone_size: many
j_call: TRBJ2-7
cdr3_aa: CASSLIYEQYF